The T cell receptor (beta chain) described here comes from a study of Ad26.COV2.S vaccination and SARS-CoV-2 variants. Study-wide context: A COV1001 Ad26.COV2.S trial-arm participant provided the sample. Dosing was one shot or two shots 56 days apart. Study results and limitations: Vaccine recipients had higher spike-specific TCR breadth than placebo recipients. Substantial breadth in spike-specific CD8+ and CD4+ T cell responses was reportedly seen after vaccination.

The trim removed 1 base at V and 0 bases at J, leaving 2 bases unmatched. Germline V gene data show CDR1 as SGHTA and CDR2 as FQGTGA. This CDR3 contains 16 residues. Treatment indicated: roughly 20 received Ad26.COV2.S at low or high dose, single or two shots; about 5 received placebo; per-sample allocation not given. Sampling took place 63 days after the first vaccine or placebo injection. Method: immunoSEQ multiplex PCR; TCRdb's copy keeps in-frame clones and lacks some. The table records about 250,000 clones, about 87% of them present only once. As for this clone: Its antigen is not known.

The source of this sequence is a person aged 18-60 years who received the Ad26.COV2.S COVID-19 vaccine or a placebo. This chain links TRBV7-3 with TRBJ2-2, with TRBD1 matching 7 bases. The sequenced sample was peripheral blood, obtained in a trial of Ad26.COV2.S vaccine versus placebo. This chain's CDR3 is CASSLMGQTNTGELFF. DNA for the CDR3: TGTGCCAGCAGCTTAATGGGACAGACGAACACCGGGGAGCTGTTTTTT.